The 5 T cell receptor beta chains below were found in one sample sequenced in a study of blood T cells in healthy people across ages. A second PCR, run for roughly 7 to 12 cycles, used a sample-barcoded 5' primer plus a J-beta primer mix. TCRdb reanalysed the 5' RACE reads using MiXCR and keeps one entry per CDR3 protein. The sample holds some 900,000 distinct CDR3 sequences; around 28% are singletons and the top ten take around 15%. The specimen was blood. These receptors all stem from a woman older than 75 in good health.

This clonotype came up many times. The chain links TRBV11-2 to TRBJ2-4, with D possibly called TRBD1 or TRBD2 (5 bases each). Germline values: CDR1 SGHAT, CDR2 FQNNGV. This CDR3 is built from 15 residues. Trimming stripped 7 bases from V and 0 bases from J, with 13 bases between. CDR3 amino acids: CASTTRDLAKNIQYF. The CDR3 coding sequence is TGTGCCAGCACCACACGGGACCTAGCCAAAAACATTCAGTACTTC.

As for this clonotype: A read error may explain this, as a much larger clone is one base away. The CDR3: CAGSSRDTGNEQFF. Written as DNA, the CDR3 is TGTGCCGGCAGCTCCCGGGACACCGGCAATGAGCAGTTCTTC. The chain carries TRBV7-8 and TRBJ2-1, with D tentatively TRBD1 (6 bases). The germline CDR1 and CDR2 sequences are SGHVS and FQNEAQ. The CDR3 totals 14 residues. The full variable domain, completed using reference TRBV7-8 and TRBJ2-1, is GAGVSQSPRYKVAKRGQDVALRCDPISGHVSLFWYQQALGQGPEFLTYFQNEAQLDKSGLPSDRFFAERPEGSVSTLKIQRTQQEDSAVYLCAGSSRDTGNEQFFGPGTRLTVL.

This clonotype was observed a handful of times. Here the CDR3 reads CASSAGLRLGGSPLHF. The DNA for the CDR3 is TGTGCCAGCAGTGCAGGACTCAGGCTTGGAGGTTCACCCCTCCACTTT. This sequence joins TRBV25-1 and TRBJ1-6; no clear D. Germline lookup yields CDR1 MGHDK and CDR2 SYGVNS. Trimming left V 4 bases short and J 9 bases short, with 19 bases between. The length of the CDR3 is 16 residues.

This clonotype was seen ten or more times. This chain connects TRBV20-1 to TRBJ2-1; D is perhaps TRBD1 (6 bases). The ends were cut back, 3 bases at V and 10 bases at J, with 19 bases in the middle. The CDR3 is 14 residues long. Per the germline V gene, CDR1 is DFQATT and CDR2 is SNEGSKA (reference sequence). The CDR3: CSARRTGMGHEQFF. The CDR3 nucleotides read TGCAGTGCTAGGCGCACAGGGATGGGCCACGAGCAGTTCTTC.

This clonotype was recorded at least ten times. This sequence joins TRBV7-9 and TRBJ2-1; 7 nucleotides agree with TRBD2. The CDR3 length is 20 residues. Germline values: CDR1 SEHNR, CDR2 FQNEAQ (reference sequence). The V and J ends lost 3 bases and 4 bases, in that order; junction bases with no gene match: 21. The CDR3 DNA reads as TGTGCCAGCAGCTTGGACGCGGGGGTCCAGCTTACGGAACTTTACAATGAGCAGTTCTTC. Residues: CASSLDAGVQLTELYNEQFF.